Below, 2 T cell receptor beta chains from the same sample are listed, as sequenced in a study of OX40 agonist ivuxolimab in advanced cancers. Assay: immunoSEQ multiplex PCR; the TCRdb copy retains only in-frame clones and omits some. This table holds 50,000 or so clones, roughly 90% found once. The source was CD4+ or CD8+ T cells sorted from blood, collected in a trial of the OX40 agonist ivuxolimab. All receptors come from an adult with an advanced solid tumor such as melanoma, head and neck, liver or kidney cancer.

This clone was seen only once. The rearrangement uses TRBV5-1 and TRBJ2-7; no reliable D call. Germline V lookup: CDR1 SGHRS, CDR2 YFSETQ. CDR3 length: 10 amino acids. V was trimmed by 9 bases and J by 0 bases, leaving 4 bases between them. DNA for the CDR3: TGCGCCACGTACTCCTACGAGCAGTACTTC. Amino acid sequence: CATYSYEQYF. The whole variable domain, remainder taken from reference TRBV5-1 and TRBJ2-7, is KAGVTQTPRYLIKTRGQQVTLSCSPISGHRSVSWYQQTPGQGLQFLFEYFSETQRNKGNFPGRFSGRQFSNSRSEMNVSTLELGDSALYLCATYSYEQYFGPGTRLTVT.

V is TRBV9 and J is TRBJ1-2; D gene unclear. Germline V lookup: CDR1 SGDLS, CDR2 YYNGEE. This CDR3 comprises 13 residues. V lost 4 bases to trimming and J lost 4 bases, with 11 bases between them. As DNA, the CDR3 is TGTGCCAGCAGCCCTCGTGGGTCCTATGGCTACACCTTC. Translation: CASSPRGSYGYTF.